This TCR beta chain originates from a study of T cell responses to AZD1222 COVID-19 vaccine. Study findings and constraints: Clonal diversity was possibly underestimated; the donors were predominantly white British and more often female. Only after the peak T cell response were repertoires sampled.

The germline V gene has CDR1 LGHDT and CDR2 YNNKEL (reference sequence). The CDR3 sequence is 16 residues long. Germline trimming cut 4 bases from V and 2 bases from J; bases unmatched to any gene: 2. As concerns this clone: Its specificity is not known.

Libraries were prepared by immunoSEQ multiplex PCR; TCRdb keeps only in-frame clonotypes and omits some of them. The sample gives about 140,000 clones, almost 90% of which show up once; under 2% is in the top ten. The TCR sequence derives from an adult who received the AZD1222 COVID-19 vaccine. V gene TRBV3-1 (or the pseudogene TRBV3-2) combines with J gene TRBJ2-2, with 12 bases that match TRBD2. The specimen comprised peripheral blood, sampled 28 days after the second AZD1222 dose. CDR3 DNA: TGTGCCAGCAGCCGGACTAGCGGGGATAACACCGGGGAGCTGTTTTTT. This encodes CASSRTSGDNTGELFF.